Detailed here is one T cell receptor (beta chain). Its antigen is undetermined. The ends were cut back, 1 base at V and 4 bases at J, with 10 bases in the middle. Germline V lookup: CDR1 SEHNR, CDR2 FQNEAQ (reference sequence). The CDR3 runs 15 residues. The sample comes from a study of T cells after yellow fever vaccination. Notes on the study in general: Among primary-vaccination clones, most reappeared after the booster, at roughly 96% for CD4 and 88% for CD8.

A single record per CDR3 protein comes from TCRdb applying MiXCR to the 5' RACE reads. The sample carries approximately 160,000 distinct CDR3 sequences, approximately 6.2% recorded once. The J gene is TRBJ1-4, the V gene TRBV7-9; D is undetermined. This TCR came from a man aged 18 to 30 who received the YFV17D yellow fever vaccine. This sample comprised CD4+ T cells sorted from PBMCs, obtained on the day of the first yellow fever vaccination. This CDR3 is CASSLDRQVNEKLFF. CDR3 nucleotide sequence: TGTGCCAGCAGCTTAGATCGGCAGGTTAATGAAAAACTGTTTTTT.